This T cell receptor (beta chain) was retrieved from a study of blood T cell repertoires in COVID-19. About the research overall: Acute-phase and convalescent COVID-19 samples originated in the United States, Italy and Spain.

Authors' methods: Reference gene primer amplification yielded estimated nucleated cell counts. Measured with immunoSEQ multiplex PCR; TCRdb has only the in-frame clones, and not every one. The V and J calls and clone size are taken from that table; D and trimming were inferred from the DNA. Among about 160,000 clones listed, about 93% were seen once. V was clipped by 6 bases and J by 9 bases, with 24 bases between them. CDR1 SGHAT and CDR2 FQNNGV come from the germline V gene. CDR3 size: 17 residues. The sample consisted of peripheral blood. The chain has TRBV11-2 and TRBJ1-6; TRBD1 might be the D (5 bases). The clonotype comes from a woman between 50 and 59 years old with acute or convalescent COVID-19. The CDR3: CASSRDDHSGSGSPLHF. Written as DNA, the CDR3 is TGTGCCAGCAGTCGGGACGATCACAGCGGGTCGGGTTCACCCCTCCACTTT. Supplemented by reference TRBV11-2 and TRBJ1-6, the full variable domain reads EAGVAQSPRYKIIEKRQSVAFWCNPISGHATLYWYQQILGQGPKLLIQFQNNGVVDDSQLPKDRFSAERLKGVDSTLKIQPAKLEDSAVYLCASSRDDHSGSGSPLHFGNGTRLTVT.